The subject of this entry is one T cell receptor beta chain. Some clones are missing from TCRdb's copy, which holds only in-frame ones; the method was immunoSEQ multiplex PCR. The sample lists 55,000 to 95,000 clones; approximately 80% were seen once. This sample was included in a study of blood T cell repertoires in COVID-19. As for the study in general: The cDNA or gDNA used as material had been derived from T cells, B-cell-depleted T cells, or PBMCs.

The CDR3 spans 13 residues. V lost 5 bases and J lost 8, with 13 bases in between. Germline CDR1 and CDR2: SGHRS and YFSETQ. Sequencing was carried out using peripheral blood. This clonotype was obtained from a woman aged 70-85 years with acute or convalescent COVID-19. The chain recombines TRBV5-1 with TRBJ1-4, with D unresolved. The CDR3 nucleotides are TGCGCCAGCAGTGCAGGTAACGACGAAAAACTGTTTTTT. Translation: CASSAGNDEKLFF. The entire variable domain, with the rest obtained from reference TRBV5-1 and TRBJ1-4, is as follows: KAGVTQTPRYLIKTRGQQVTLSCSPISGHRSVSWYQQTPGQGLQFLFEYFSETQRNKGNFPGRFSGRQFSNSRSEMNVSTLELGDSALYLCASSAGNDEKLFFGSGTQLSVL.